The clone carrying this T cell receptor (beta chain) was found many times. What it recognizes is unknown. Using its own MiXCR run on the RT-PCR reads, TCRdb lists one record per CDR3 protein. This sample carries 600,000 to 700,000 distinct CDR3 sequences, about 14% of them seen once, and the ten largest clones take 7.6%. The data derive from a study of response to subunit inactivated influenza vaccine. The CDR3 has 15 amino acids. V lost 6 bases, J lost 3 bases, and 15 bases lay in between. Findings and caveats of the study: Each seasonal influenza vaccination recruits few new T cells, the authors suggested.

The chain employs TRBV12-3 or TRBV12-4 and TRBJ1-5, with no clear D. This TCR came from a middle-aged man who received an inactivated influenza vaccine. The sample was PBMCs from blood, taken about 14 days before vaccination. CDR3: CASSPGQASNQPQHF. The CDR3 DNA follows: TGTGCCAGCAGCCCCGGCCAGGCTTCCAATCAGCCCCAGCATTTT.